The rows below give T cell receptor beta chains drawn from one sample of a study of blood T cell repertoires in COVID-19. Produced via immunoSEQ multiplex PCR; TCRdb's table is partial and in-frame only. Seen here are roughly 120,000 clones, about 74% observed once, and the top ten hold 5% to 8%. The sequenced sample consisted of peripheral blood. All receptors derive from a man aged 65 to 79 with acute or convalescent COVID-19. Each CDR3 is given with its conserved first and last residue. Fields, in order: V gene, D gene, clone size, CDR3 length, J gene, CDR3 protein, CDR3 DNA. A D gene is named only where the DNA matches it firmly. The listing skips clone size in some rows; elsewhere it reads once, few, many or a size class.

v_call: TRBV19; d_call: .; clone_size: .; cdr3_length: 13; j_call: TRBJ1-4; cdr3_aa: CASSFLQGRKLFF; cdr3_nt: TGTGCCAGTAGTTTCCTACAGGGTCGAAAACTGTTTTTT
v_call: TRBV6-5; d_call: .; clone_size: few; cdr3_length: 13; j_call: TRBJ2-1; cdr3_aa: CASTDRRGRKQFF; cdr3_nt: TGTGCCAGCACCGATAGGAGGGGCCGGAAGCAGTTCTTC
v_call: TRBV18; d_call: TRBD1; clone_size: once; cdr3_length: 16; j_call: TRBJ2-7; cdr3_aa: CASSPGEGTGNYEQYF; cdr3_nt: TGTGCCAGCTCACCAGGGGAAGGGACAGGCAACTACGAGCAGTACTTC
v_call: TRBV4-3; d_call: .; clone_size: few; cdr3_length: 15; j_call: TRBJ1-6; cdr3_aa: CASSQERGVASPLHF; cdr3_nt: TGCGCCAGCAGCCAAGAACGAGGAGTTGCCTCACCCCTCCACTTT
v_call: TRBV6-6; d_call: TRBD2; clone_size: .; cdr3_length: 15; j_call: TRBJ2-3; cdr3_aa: CASSSAGGLADTQYF; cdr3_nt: TGTGCCAGCAGTTCAGCGGGGGGTCTGGCAGATACGCAGTATTTT
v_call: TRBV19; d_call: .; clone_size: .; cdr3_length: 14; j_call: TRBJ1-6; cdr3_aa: CASSRRGTNSPLHF; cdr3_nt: TGTGCCAGTAGTCGGAGGGGAACAAATTCACCCCTCCACTTT
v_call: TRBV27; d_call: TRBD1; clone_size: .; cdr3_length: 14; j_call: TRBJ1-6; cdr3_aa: CASRWGTGNSPLHF; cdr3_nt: TGTGCCAGCAGATGGGGGACAGGGAATTCACCCCTCCACTTT
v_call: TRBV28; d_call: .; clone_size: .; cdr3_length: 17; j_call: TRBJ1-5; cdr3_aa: CASSPYPGRGAEEVQHF; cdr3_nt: TGTGCCAGCAGCCCTTATCCCGGACGGGGTGCAGAAGAGGTCCAGCATTTT
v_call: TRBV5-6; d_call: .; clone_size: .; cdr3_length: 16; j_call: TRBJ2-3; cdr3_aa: CASSPVAGHSTDTQYF; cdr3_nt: TGTGCCAGCAGCCCCGTGGCGGGTCATAGCACAGATACGCAGTATTTT
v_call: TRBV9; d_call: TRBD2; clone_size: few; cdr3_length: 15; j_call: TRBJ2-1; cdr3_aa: CASSPRTSGYNEQFF; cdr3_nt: TGTGCCAGCAGCCCCCGGACTAGCGGATACAATGAGCAGTTCTTC
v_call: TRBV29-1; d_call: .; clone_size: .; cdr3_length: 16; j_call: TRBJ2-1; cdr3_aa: CSVEFGPKVPYNEQFF; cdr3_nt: TGCAGCGTTGAGTTTGGGCCGAAAGTTCCTTACAATGAGCAGTTCTTC
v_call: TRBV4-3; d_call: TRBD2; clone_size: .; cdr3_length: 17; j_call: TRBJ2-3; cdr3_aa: CASSRGLAGPRTDTQYF; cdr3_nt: TGCGCCAGCAGCCGAGGACTAGCGGGACCTCGCACAGATACGCAGTATTTT
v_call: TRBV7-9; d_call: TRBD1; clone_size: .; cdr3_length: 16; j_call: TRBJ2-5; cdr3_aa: CASSLGQTLYQETQYF; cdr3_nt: TGTGCCAGCAGCTTGGGACAGACACTCTACCAAGAGACCCAGTACTTC
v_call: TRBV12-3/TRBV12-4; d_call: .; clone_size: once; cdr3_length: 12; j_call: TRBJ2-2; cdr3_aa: CASSFTPGELFF; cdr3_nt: TGTGCCAGCAGTTTTACACCCGGGGAGCTGTTTTTT
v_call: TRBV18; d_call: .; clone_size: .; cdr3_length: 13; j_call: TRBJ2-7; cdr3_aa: CASTPGESYEQYF; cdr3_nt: TGTGCCAGCACCCCAGGCGAGTCCTACGAGCAGTACTTC
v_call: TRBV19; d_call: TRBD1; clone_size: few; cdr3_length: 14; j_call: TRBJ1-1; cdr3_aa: CASSRTGGATEAFF; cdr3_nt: TGTGCCAGTAGCCGGACAGGGGGGGCCACTGAAGCTTTCTTT